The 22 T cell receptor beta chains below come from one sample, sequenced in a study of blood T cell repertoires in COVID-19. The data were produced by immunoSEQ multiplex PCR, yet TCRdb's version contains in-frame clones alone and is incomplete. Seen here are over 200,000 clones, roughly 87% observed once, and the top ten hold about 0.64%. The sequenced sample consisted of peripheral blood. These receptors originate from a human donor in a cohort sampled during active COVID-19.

This CDR3 is CASSYGQVTNGYTF. In DNA form, the CDR3 reads TGTGCCAGCAGCTACGGACAGGTGACTAATGGCTACACCTTC. This sequence joins TRBV7-9 and TRBJ1-2; 7 bases line up with TRBD1. Germline CDR1 reads SEHNR; CDR2 reads FQNEAQ (reference sequence). There are 14 residues in the CDR3. J lost 6 bases, V lost 4 bases, and 8 bases had no gene match.

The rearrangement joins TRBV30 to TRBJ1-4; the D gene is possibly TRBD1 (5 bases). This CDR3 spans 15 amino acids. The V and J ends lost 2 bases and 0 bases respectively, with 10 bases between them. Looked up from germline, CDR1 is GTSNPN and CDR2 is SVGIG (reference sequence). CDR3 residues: CAWSIPTATNEKLFF. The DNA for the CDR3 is TGTGCCTGGAGTATACCGACAGCAACTAATGAAAAACTGTTTTTT.

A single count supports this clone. Written as DNA, the CDR3 is TGCAGTGCTAGTCCCAGGGAGAACACTGAAGCTTTCTTT. It translates to CSASPRENTEAFF. The gene calls are TRBV20-1 and TRBJ1-1, with D possibly TRBD1 on 5 matching bases. The CDR3 runs 13 residues. The V gene's germline CDR1 is DFQATT and CDR2 SNEGSKA (reference sequence). V lost 3 bases to trimming and J lost 1 base, with 9 bases between them.

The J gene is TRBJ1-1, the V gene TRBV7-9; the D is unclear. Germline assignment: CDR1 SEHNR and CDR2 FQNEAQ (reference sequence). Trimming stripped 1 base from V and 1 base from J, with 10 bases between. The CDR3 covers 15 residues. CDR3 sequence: CASSLGRAGNTEAFF. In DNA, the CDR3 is TGTGCCAGCAGCTTAGGGAGGGCTGGGAACACTGAAGCTTTCTTT.

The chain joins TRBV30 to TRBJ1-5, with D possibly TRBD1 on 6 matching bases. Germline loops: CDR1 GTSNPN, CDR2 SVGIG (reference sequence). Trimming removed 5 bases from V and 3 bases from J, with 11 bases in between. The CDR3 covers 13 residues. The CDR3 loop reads CAWGGQLNQPQHF. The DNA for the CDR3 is TGTGCCTGGGGTGGACAGCTCAATCAGCCCCAGCATTTT.

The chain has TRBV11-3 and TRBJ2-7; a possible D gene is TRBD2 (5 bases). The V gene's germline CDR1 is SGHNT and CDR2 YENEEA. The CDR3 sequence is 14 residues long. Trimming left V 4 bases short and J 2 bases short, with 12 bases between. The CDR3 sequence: CASSSDYPAYEQYF. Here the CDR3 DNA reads TGTGCCAGCAGCTCAGACTACCCTGCCTACGAGCAGTACTTC.

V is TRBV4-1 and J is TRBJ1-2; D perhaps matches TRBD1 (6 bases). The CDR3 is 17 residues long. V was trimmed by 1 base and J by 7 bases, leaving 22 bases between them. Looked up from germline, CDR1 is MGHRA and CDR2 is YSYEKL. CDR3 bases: TGCGCCAGCAGCCAAGGAGCCACAGGGTATAGGGTGGGTGGCTACACCTTC. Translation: CASSQGATGYRVGGYTF.

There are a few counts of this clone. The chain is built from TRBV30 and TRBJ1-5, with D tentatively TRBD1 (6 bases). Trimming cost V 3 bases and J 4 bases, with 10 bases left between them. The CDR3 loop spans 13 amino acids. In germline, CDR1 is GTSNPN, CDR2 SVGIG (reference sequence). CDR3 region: CAWSIDRNQPQHF. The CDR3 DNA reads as TGTGCCTGGAGCATCGACAGGAATCAGCCCCAGCATTTT.

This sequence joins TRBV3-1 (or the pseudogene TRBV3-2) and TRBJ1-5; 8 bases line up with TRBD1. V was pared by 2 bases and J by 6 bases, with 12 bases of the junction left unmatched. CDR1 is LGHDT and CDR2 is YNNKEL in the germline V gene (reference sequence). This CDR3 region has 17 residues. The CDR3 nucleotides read TGTGCCAGCAGCCAACATCCAGGGGGCGCGACCCTTCAGCCCCAGCATTTT. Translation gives CASSQHPGGATLQPQHF.

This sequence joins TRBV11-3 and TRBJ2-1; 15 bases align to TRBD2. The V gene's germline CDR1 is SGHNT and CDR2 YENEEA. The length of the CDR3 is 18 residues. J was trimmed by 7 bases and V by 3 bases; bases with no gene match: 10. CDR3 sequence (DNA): TGTGCCAGCAGCTTTTCCGGGACTAGCGGGGGGCCCGCGAATGAGCAGTTCTTC. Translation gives CASSFSGTSGGPANEQFF.

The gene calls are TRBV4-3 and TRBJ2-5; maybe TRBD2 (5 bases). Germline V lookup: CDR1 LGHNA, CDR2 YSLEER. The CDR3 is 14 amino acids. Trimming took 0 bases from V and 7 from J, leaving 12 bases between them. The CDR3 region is CASSQDPNRGTQYF. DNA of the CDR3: TGCGCCAGCAGCCAAGATCCTAACCGGGGGACCCAGTACTTC.

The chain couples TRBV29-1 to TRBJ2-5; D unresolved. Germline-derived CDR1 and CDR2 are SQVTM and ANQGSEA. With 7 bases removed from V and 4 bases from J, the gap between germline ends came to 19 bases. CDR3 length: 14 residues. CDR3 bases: TGCAGCGGACTCTCGGGTGAGGTGGGAGAGACCCAGTACTTC. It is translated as CSGLSGEVGETQYF. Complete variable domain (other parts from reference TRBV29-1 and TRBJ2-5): SAVISQKPSRDICQRGTSLTIQCQVDSQVTMMFWYRQQPGQSLTLIATANQGSEATYESGFVIDKFPISRPNLTFSTLTVSNMSPEDSSIYLCSGLSGEVGETQYFGPGTRLLVL.

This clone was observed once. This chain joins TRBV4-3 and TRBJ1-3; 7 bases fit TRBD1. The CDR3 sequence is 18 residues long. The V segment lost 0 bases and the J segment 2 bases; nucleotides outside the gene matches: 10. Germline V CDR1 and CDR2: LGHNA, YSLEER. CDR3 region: CASSQDSGGTSPGNTIYF. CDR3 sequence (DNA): TGCGCCAGCAGCCAAGATTCAGGGGGAACATCACCTGGAAACACCATATATTTT.

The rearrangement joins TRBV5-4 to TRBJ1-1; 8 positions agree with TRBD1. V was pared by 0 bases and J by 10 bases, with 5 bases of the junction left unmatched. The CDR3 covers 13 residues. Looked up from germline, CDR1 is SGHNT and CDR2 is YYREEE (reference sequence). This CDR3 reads CASSLEQGDGAFF. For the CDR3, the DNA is TGTGCCAGCAGCTTGGAACAGGGGGACGGAGCTTTCTTT.

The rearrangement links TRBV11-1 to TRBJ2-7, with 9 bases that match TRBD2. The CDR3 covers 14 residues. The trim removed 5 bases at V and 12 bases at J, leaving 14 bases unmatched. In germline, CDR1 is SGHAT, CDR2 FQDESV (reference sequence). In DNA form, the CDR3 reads TGTGCCAGCAGCAAGGCGTGGCGGGAGGGCCTATTGTACTTC. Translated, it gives CASSKAWREGLLYF.

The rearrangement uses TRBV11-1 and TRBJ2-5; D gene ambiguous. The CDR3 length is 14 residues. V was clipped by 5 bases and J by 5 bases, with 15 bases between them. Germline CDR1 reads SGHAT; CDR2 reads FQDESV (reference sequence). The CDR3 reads CASSLIGLLETQYF. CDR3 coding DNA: TGTGCCAGCAGCCTCATCGGTCTGCTGGAGACCCAGTACTTC.

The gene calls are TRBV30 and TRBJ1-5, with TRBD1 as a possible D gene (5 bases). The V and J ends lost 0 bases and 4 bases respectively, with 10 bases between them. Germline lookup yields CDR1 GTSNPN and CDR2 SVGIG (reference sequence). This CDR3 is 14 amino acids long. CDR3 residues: CAWSVQSGNQPQHF. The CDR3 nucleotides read TGTGCCTGGAGTGTACAGTCAGGGAATCAGCCCCAGCATTTT.

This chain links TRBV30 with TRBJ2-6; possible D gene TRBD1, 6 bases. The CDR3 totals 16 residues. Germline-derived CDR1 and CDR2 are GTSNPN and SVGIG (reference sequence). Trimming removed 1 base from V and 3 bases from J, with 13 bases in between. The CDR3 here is CAWSAPRGYGANVLTF. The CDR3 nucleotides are TGTGCCTGGAGTGCCCCTAGGGGGTATGGGGCCAACGTCCTGACTTTC. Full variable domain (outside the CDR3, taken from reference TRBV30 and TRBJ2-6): SQTIHQWPATLVQPVGSPLSLECTVEGTSNPNLYWYRQAAGRGLQLLFYSVGIGQISSEVPQNLSASRPQDRQFILSSKKLLLSDSGFYLCAWSAPRGYGANVLTFGAGSRLTVL.

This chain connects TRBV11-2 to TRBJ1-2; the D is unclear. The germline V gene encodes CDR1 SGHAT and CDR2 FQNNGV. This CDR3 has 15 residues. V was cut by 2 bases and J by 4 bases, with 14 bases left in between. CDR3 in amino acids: CASSLPGRRGYGYTF. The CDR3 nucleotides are TGTGCCAGCAGCTTACCCGGCCGGCGGGGCTATGGCTACACCTTC.

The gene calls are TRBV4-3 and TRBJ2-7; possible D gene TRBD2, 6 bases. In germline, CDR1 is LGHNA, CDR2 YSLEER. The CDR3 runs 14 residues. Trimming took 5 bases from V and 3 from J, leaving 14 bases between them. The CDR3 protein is CASSSKRGGYEQYF. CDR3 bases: TGCGCCAGCAGCTCGAAGAGGGGAGGCTACGAGCAGTACTTC.

The CDR3 loop reads CASTKFYEQYF. As DNA, the CDR3 is TGTGCCAGTACTAAGTTCTACGAGCAGTACTTC. The chain recombines TRBV12-3 or TRBV12-4 with TRBJ2-7; no reliable D call. The CDR3 consists of 11 residues. V was cut by 9 bases and J by 3 bases, with 9 bases left in between.

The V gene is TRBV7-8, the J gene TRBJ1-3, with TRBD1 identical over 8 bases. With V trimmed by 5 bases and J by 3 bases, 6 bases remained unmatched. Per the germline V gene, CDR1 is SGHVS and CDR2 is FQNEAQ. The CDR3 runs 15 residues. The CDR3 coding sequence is TGTGCCAGCAGCATCGACAGGGGTAGTGGAAACACCATATATTTT. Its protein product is CASSIDRGSGNTIYF. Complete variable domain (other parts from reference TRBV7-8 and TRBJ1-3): GAGVSQSPRYKVAKRGQDVALRCDPISGHVSLFWYQQALGQGPEFLTYFQNEAQLDKSGLPSDRFFAERPEGSVSTLKIQRTQQEDSAVYLCASSIDRGSGNTIYFGEGSWLTVV.